The T cell receptor beta chain under discussion was sequenced for a study of CD8 T cells in ankylosing spondylitis. A single record per CDR3 protein comes from TCRdb applying MiXCR to the 5' RACE reads. The repertoire has about 250,000 distinct CDR3 sequences, approximately 30% of them found once; the top ten carry approximately 4.4%. This clonotype was counted only a few times. V lost 6 bases, J lost 1 base, and 11 bases lay in between. The CDR3 covers 14 residues. Germline V CDR1 and CDR2: SGHDT, YYEEEE. This clonotype was sampled from a male donor with ankylosing spondylitis or in good health (not recorded which). The genes are TRBV5-6 and TRBJ2-1, with D unresolved. Specimen: blood, either unsorted or a sorted T cell fraction (not recorded which). CDR3 loop: CASTLLRSYNEQFF. The CDR3 bases are TGTGCCAGCACCCTACTTAGGTCCTACAATGAGCAGTTCTTC.